This TCR beta chain was sequenced in a study of vaccination effects on CD4 cells after COVID-19. With the ViraFEST assay, the study expanded antigen-specific CD4+ T cells using viral peptide pools, then sequenced them. Scientists isolated CD4+ T cells after a roughly ten-day culture period ended. Participants received two doses of either the BNT162b2 or mRNA-1273 vaccine. As for this clone: Its specificity is not known.

The table came from immunoSEQ multiplex PCR; TCRdb's copy has only in-frame clones and leaves some out. The profile shows 20,000 to 30,000 clones, about 80% of them singletons. The V end was cut by 2 bases, the J end by 4 bases, with 11 bases between. The germline V gene encodes CDR1 MNHEY and CDR2 SVGAGI. This CDR3 contains 14 residues. The material was CD4+ T cells from PBMCs cultured with SARS-CoV-2 spike peptides, obtained after COVID-19 vaccination. The receptor comes from a human donor who received a COVID-19 vaccine. Some clones in this sample may be carry-over from other donors' samples. The V gene is TRBV6-5, the J gene TRBJ1-2; D possibly corresponds to TRBD1 (5 bases). CDR3 sequence (DNA): TGTGCCAGCAGTTACGCTCAGGGACTCTATGGCTACACCTTC. This encodes CASSYAQGLYGYTF.